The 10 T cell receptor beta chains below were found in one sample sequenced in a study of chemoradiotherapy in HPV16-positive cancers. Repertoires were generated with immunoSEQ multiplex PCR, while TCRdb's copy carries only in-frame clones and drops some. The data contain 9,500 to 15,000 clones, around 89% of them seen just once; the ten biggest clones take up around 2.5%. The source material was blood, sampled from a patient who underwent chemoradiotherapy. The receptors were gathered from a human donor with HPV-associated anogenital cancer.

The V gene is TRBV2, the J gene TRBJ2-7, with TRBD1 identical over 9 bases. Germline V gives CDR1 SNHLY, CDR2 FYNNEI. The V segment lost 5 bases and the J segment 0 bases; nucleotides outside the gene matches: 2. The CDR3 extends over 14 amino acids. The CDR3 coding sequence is TGTGCCAGCAGTAGACAGGGGGGCTCCTACGAGCAGTACTTC. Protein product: CASSRQGGSYEQYF.

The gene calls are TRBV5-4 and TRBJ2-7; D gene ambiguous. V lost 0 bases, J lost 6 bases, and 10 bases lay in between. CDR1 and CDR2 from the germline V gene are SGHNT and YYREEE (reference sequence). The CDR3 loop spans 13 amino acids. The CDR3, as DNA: TGTGCCAGCAGCTTGGGCGGCAGTCCCGAGCAGTACTTC. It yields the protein CASSLGGSPEQYF.

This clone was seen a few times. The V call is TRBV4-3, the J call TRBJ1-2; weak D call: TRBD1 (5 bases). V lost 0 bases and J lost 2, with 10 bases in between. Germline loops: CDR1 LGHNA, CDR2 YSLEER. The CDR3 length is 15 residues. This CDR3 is CASSQDHGGNYGYTF. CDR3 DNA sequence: TGCGCCAGCAGCCAAGATCATGGGGGGAACTATGGCTACACCTTC.

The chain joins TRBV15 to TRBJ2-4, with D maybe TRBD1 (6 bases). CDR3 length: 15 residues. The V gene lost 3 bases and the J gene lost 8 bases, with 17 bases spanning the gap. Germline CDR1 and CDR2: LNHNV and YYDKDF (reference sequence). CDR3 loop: CATSRQSGDFDIQYF. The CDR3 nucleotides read TGTGCCACCAGCAGGCAATCAGGGGATTTTGACATTCAGTACTTC.

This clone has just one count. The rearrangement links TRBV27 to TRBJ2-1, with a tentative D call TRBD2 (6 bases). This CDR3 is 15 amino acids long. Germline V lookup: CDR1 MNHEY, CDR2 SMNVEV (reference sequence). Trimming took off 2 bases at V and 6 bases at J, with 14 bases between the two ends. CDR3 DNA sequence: TGTGCCAGCAGTTTAAGACTAGTAGGACCCAATGAGCAGTTCTTC. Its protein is CASSLRLVGPNEQFF.

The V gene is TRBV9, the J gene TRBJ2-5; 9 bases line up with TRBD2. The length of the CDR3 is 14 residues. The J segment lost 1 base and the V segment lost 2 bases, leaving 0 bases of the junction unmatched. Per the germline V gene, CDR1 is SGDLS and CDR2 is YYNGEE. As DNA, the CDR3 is TGTGCCAGCAGCGTTAGCGGGGGCCAAGAGACCCAGTACTTC. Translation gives CASSVSGGQETQYF.

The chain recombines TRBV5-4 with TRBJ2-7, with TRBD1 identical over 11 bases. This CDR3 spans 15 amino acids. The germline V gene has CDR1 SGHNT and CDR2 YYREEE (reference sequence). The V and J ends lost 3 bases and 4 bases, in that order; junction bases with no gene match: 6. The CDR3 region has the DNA TGTGCCAGCAGCTGGGGGGACAGGGGGTTTTACGAGCAGTACTTC. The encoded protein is CASSWGDRGFYEQYF.

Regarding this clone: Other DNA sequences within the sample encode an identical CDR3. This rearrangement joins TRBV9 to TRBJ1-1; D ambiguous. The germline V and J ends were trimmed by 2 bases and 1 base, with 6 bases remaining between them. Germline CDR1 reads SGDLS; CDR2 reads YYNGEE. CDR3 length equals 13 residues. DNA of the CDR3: TGTGCCAGCAGCGTGAGCCAGAACACTGAAGCTTTCTTT. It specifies CASSVSQNTEAFF.

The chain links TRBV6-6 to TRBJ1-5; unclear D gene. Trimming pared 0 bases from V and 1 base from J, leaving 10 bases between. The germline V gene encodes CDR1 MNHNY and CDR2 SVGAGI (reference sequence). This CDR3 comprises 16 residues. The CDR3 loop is CASSYSFGQSNQPQHF. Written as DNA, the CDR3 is TGTGCCAGCAGTTACTCTTTTGGGCAGAGCAATCAGCCCCAGCATTTT.

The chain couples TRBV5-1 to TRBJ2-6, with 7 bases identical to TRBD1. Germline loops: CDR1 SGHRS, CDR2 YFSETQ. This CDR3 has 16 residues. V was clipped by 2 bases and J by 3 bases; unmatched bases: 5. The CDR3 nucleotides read TGCGCCAGCAGCTTAGAAGGGGGCGGTGGGGCCAACGTCCTGACTTTC. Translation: CASSLEGGGGANVLTF.